A single sample gave rise to the 20 T cell receptor beta chains below, sequenced in a study of early T cells in non-severe SARS-CoV-2 infection. TCRdb reprocessed the 5' RACE reads with MiXCR, giving one entry per CDR3 protein. The data contain more than 60,000 distinct CDR3 sequences, approximately 9.5% of them singletons. The specimen was whole blood. These receptors were collected from an adult who was a healthcare worker with PCR-confirmed SARS-CoV-2 infection or an uninfected control (not recorded which).

There are many counts of this clonotype. The J gene is TRBJ2-7, the V gene TRBV5-8, with D possibly being TRBD2 (6 bases). The CDR3 consists of 12 residues. Germline V gene lookup returns CDR1 SGHTS and CDR2 YDEGEE. V was pared by 6 bases and J by 6 bases, with 13 bases between. The CDR3 DNA is TGTGCCAGCAACCTTCCCGGGAGCGAGCAGTACTTC. Its protein product is CASNLPGSEQYF.

CDR3 nucleotides: TGTGCCAGCAGCTTAGAGGGTAATTCACCCCTCCACTTT. Protein product: CASSLEGNSPLHF. V and J are TRBV7-9 and TRBJ1-6; D not resolved. CDR3 length equals 13 residues. Germline CDR1 reads SEHNR; CDR2 reads FQNEAQ (reference sequence). Trimming removed 1 base at V and 6 bases at J, with 4 bases between.

This clonotype appeared a single time. The chain employs TRBV7-9 and TRBJ2-3; D unresolved. Germline CDR1 reads SEHNR; CDR2 reads FQNEAQ (reference sequence). There are 14 residues in the CDR3. Trimming cost V 5 bases and J 8 bases, with 17 bases left between them. CDR3 DNA sequence: TGTGCCAGCAGCCCACCAAACACGGGTTCTACGCAGTATTTT. Protein: CASSPPNTGSTQYF.

There are a few counts of this clonotype. The chain is built from TRBV19 and TRBJ2-5, with D possibly being TRBD2 (6 bases). Per germline, CDR1 LNHDA and CDR2 SQIVND (reference sequence). The CDR3 spans 16 residues. The V and J ends lost 3 bases and 1 base respectively, with 15 bases between them. In DNA form, the CDR3 reads TGTGCCAGTAGTATGGGCCGGGAGCCCTTCCAAGAGACCCAGTACTTC. Its protein product is CASSMGREPFQETQYF.

This clonotype turned up a few times. The gene calls are TRBV2 and TRBJ2-3; 9 bases fit TRBD1. The V segment lost 6 bases and the J segment 6 bases; nucleotides outside the gene matches: 4. The CDR3 spans 13 residues. CDR1 SNHLY and CDR2 FYNNEI come from the germline V gene. The CDR3 sequence: CASRGTGRDTQYF. In DNA form, the CDR3 reads TGTGCCAGCAGGGGGACAGGGCGGGATACGCAGTATTTT.

The V and J genes are TRBV7-8 and TRBJ1-3; perhaps TRBD1 as D (5 bases). V lost 2 bases to trimming and J lost 1 base, with 12 bases between them. This CDR3 has 16 residues. CDR1 and CDR2 (germline): SGHVS, FQNEAQ. The CDR3 bases are TGTGCCAGCAGCTTATACGAGGGGAAATCTGGAAACACCATATATTTT. Its translation is CASSLYEGKSGNTIYF.

This chain uses TRBV4-1 with TRBJ2-6; 10 positions agree with TRBD1. This CDR3 has 17 residues. Trimming at V came to 5 bases and at J to 4 bases, leaving 8 bases not matched to a gene. Germline CDR1 MGHRA, CDR2 YSYEKL. The CDR3: CASSARQGARGANVLTF. The CDR3 region has the DNA TGCGCCAGCAGCGCGCGACAGGGGGCGCGGGGGGCCAACGTCCTGACTTTC.

J is TRBJ1-2 and V is TRBV6-6; 8 positions agree with TRBD1. Germline trimming cut 4 bases from V and 8 bases from J; bases unmatched to any gene: 6. The CDR3 runs 13 residues. The V gene's germline CDR1 is MNHNY and CDR2 SVGAGI (reference sequence). This CDR3 is CASSSTGGEGYTF. CDR3 nucleotides: TGTGCCAGCAGTTCCACAGGGGGTGAGGGCTACACCTTC.

This clonotype appeared many times. The chain uses TRBV7-8 and TRBJ2-1, with no clear D. The CDR3 contains 14 residues. The V end lost 3 bases, the J end lost 2 bases, and 8 bases lay between the germline ends. In germline, CDR1 is SGHVS, CDR2 FQNEAQ. This chain's CDR3 is CASSFSGAYNEQFF. CDR3 coding DNA: TGTGCCAGCAGCTTCAGTGGAGCCTACAATGAGCAGTTCTTC.

This clonotype has a count of ten or more. This sequence joins TRBV7-3 and TRBJ2-1, with 10 positions matching TRBD2. The germline V gene has CDR1 SGHTA and CDR2 FQGTGA. CDR3 length: 15 residues. The V segment lost 4 bases and the J segment 2 bases; nucleotides outside the gene matches: 2. CDR3 sequence reads: CASSSSGRPYNEQFF. The CDR3 nucleotides read TGTGCCAGCAGCTCTAGCGGGAGACCCTACAATGAGCAGTTCTTC.

Many counts were recorded for this clonotype. The chain employs TRBV20-1 and TRBJ2-7; 8 bases match TRBD2. V lost 7 bases, J lost 0 bases, and 5 bases stayed unmatched. Germline V gene sequence: CDR1 DFQATT, CDR2 SNEGSKA (reference sequence). This CDR3 has 13 residues. The CDR3 here is CSGGGRPSYEQYF. CDR3 DNA sequence: TGCAGTGGCGGCGGGAGGCCCTCCTACGAGCAGTACTTC.

This clonotype was recorded a few times. The chain joins TRBV29-1 to TRBJ2-5, with unresolved D. This CDR3 spans 12 amino acids. The V gene's germline CDR1 is SQVTM and CDR2 ANQGSEA. V was clipped by 4 bases and J by 5 bases, with 11 bases between them. The CDR3 loop is CSVVVRGETQYF. CDR3 in DNA: TGCAGCGTTGTTGTCCGTGGGGAGACCCAGTACTTC.

The chain carries TRBV29-1 and TRBJ2-2, with TRBD1 as a possible D gene (6 bases). Between the trimmed V and J ends, which lost 6 bases and 5 bases, there was a span of 13 bases. CDR3 size: 13 residues. Germline CDR1 SQVTM, CDR2 ANQGSEA. CDR3 in amino acids: CSVVQGSTGELFF. CDR3 coding DNA: TGCAGCGTCGTCCAGGGGTCTACCGGGGAGCTGTTTTTT.

CDR3 amino acids: CASSPQGAEAFF. CDR3 DNA: TGTGCCAGCAGCCCACAGGGAGCTGAAGCTTTCTTT. The chain employs TRBV3-2 and TRBJ1-1; TRBD1 reflects the table's D call only, with no check against the DNA. TRBV3-2 is reported as a pseudogene. The CDR3 covers 12 residues.

The sample holds many counts of this clonotype. This chain connects TRBV5-6 to TRBJ2-1, with a possible D match to TRBD2 (5 bases). Germline CDR1 and CDR2: SGHDT and YYEEEE. This CDR3 spans 15 amino acids. V was pared by 6 bases and J by 8 bases, with 21 bases between. The CDR3 reads CASTLERAFGDEQFF. CDR3 in DNA: TGTGCCAGCACCCTAGAAAGGGCCTTCGGGGATGAGCAGTTCTTC.

This clonotype was picked up a small number of times. The rearrangement links TRBV12-3 or TRBV12-4 to TRBJ1-1; TRBD1 matches at 9 bases. CDR3 length: 14 residues. V dropped 7 bases and J dropped 5; count of bases not matched to a gene: 8. CDR3 nucleotides: TGTGCCAGCACCAGGGACAGGGCGGTTACTGAAGCTTTCTTT. It is translated as CASTRDRAVTEAFF.

V is TRBV29-1 and J is TRBJ1-2; 7 nucleotides align to TRBD1. Germline CDR1 is SQVTM and CDR2 is ANQGSEA. The CDR3 extends over 13 amino acids. The ends lost 4 bases at V and 3 bases at J; junction bases unmatched: 5. The CDR3 sequence: CSVGAGGDYGYTF. The CDR3 nucleotides read TGCAGCGTTGGGGCAGGGGGTGACTATGGCTACACCTTC.

This clonotype was counted ten times or more. The gene calls are TRBV9 and TRBJ2-1, with D possibly matching TRBD1 (6 bases). This CDR3 region has 13 residues. Germline V CDR1 and CDR2: SGDLS, YYNGEE. Deletions cut 2 bases from V and 10 bases from J, with 13 bases between. For the CDR3, the DNA is TGTGCCAGCAGCGTGCAGATAGGGGGAGAGCAGTTCTTC. This translates into CASSVQIGGEQFF. Full variable domain (remainder filled in from reference TRBV9 and TRBJ2-1): DSGVTQTPKHLITATGQRVTLRCSPRSGDLSVYWYQQSLDQGLQFLIQYYNGEERAKGNILERFSAQQFPDLHSELNLSSLELGDSALYFCASSVQIGGEQFFGPGTRLTVL.

This clonotype was recorded at least ten times. The chain uses TRBV4-2 and TRBJ2-3, with D maybe TRBD2 (6 bases). The CDR3 extends over 14 amino acids. Germline V gene lookup returns CDR1 LGHNA and CDR2 YNFKEQ. V was clipped by 8 bases and J by 1 base, with 13 bases between them. This chain's CDR3 is CASGGTRGTDTQYF. The CDR3 coding sequence is TGTGCCAGCGGGGGGACGAGGGGCACAGATACGCAGTATTTT.

The table lists this clonotype with many counts. J is TRBJ2-1 and V is TRBV28, with 11 bases matching TRBD2. There are 19 residues in the CDR3. The germline gives CDR1 MDHEN, CDR2 SYDVKM. The V and J ends lost 7 bases and 1 base, in that order; junction bases with no gene match: 15. The CDR3 sequence: CASTNSGRARARSYNEQFF. DNA for the CDR3: TGTGCCAGCACTAATAGCGGGAGGGCGAGGGCCCGATCCTACAATGAGCAGTTCTTC.